This T cell receptor beta chain comes out of a study of molecular identifiers for immune sequencing clone quantification. Study at large: In replicates, the authors split RNA from about 20,000 or 100,000 naive CD8 cells five ways and sequenced four.

The CDR3 has 17 amino acids. J was trimmed by 0 bases and V by 6 bases; bases with no gene match: 8. Germline CDR1 SGHAT, CDR2 FQDESV (reference sequence). Via MiXCR, TCRdb re-called the PCR reads, giving one row per CDR3 protein. The sample contains 550,000 to 750,000 distinct CDR3 sequences, 15% to 20% of which appear only once. The sample comprised naive CD8+ T cells from blood, with Jurkat cell RNA spiked in. Subset denoted: FACS-sorted CD8+CD4-CCR7+CD45RA+ naive T cells. The sequence came from a human donor in good health. Some libraries in this study had Jurkat cell RNA spiked in. This chain connects TRBV11-1 to TRBJ2-7, with 13 bases matching TRBD2. The CDR3 sequence: CASRPGLAGESSYEQYF. The DNA for the CDR3 is TGTGCCAGCAGGCCAGGACTAGCGGGAGAGAGCTCCTACGAGCAGTACTTC.